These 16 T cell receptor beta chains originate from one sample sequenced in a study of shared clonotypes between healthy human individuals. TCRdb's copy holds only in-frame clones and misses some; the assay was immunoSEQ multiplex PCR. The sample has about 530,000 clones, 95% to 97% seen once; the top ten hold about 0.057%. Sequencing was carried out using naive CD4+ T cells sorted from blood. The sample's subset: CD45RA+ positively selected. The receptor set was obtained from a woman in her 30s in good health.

CDR3 in DNA: TGTGCCAGTAGTAATTTTATTACCGATAGGAATTATGGCTACACCTTC. It encodes CASSNFITDRNYGYTF. V gene TRBV19 combines with J gene TRBJ1-2, with unresolved D. Trimming left V 4 bases short and J 5 bases short, with 20 bases between. Germline CDR1 reads LNHDA; CDR2 reads SQIVND (reference sequence). The CDR3 totals 16 residues. The variable domain in full, with the rest retrieved from reference TRBV19 and TRBJ1-2, is DGGITQSPKYLFRKEGQNVTLSCEQNLNHDAMYWYRQDPGQGLRLIYYSQIVNDFQKGDIAEGYSVSREKKESFPLTVTSAQKNPTAFYLCASSNFITDRNYGYTFGSGTRLTVV.

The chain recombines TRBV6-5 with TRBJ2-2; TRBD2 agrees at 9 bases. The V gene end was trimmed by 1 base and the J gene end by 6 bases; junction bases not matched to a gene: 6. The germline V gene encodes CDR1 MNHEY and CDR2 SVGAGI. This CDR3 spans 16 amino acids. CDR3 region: CASSYFSLAGSGELFF. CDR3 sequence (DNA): TGTGCCAGCAGTTACTTTAGCCTAGCGGGATCCGGGGAGCTGTTTTTT.

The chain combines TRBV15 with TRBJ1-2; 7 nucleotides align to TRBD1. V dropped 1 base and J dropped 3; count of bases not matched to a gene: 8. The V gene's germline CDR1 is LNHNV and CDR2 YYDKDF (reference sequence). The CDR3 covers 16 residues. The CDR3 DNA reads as TGTGCCACCAGCAGAGTGCGGGACAGCAGCTACTATGGCTACACCTTC. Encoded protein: CATSRVRDSSYYGYTF. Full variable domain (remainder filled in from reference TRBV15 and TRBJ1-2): DAMVIQNPRYQVTQFGKPVTLSCSQTLNHNVMYWYQQKSSQAPKLLFHYYDKDFNNEADTPDNFQSRRPNTSFCFLDIRSPGLGDTAMYLCATSRVRDSSYYGYTFGSGTRLTVV.

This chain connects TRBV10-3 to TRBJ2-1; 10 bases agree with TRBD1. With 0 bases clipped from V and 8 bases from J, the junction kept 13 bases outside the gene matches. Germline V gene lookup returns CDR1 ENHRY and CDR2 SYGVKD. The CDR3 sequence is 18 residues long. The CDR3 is CAISESSRTGGFVYEQFF. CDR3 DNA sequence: TGTGCCATCAGTGAGTCTTCCCGGACAGGGGGTTTTGTATATGAGCAGTTCTTC.

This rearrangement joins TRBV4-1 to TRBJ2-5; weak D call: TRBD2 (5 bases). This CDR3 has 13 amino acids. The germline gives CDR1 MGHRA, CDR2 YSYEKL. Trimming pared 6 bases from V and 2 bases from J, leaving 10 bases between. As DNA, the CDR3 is TGCGCCAGCAGTCTCGGGATTCAAGAGACCCAGTACTTC. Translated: CASSLGIQETQYF.

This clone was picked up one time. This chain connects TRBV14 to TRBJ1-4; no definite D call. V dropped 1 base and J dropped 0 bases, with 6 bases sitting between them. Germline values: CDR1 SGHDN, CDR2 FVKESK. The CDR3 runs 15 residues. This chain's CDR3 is CASSQGSATNEKLFF. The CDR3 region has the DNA TGTGCCAGCAGCCAAGGGTCCGCAACTAATGAAAAACTGTTTTTT.

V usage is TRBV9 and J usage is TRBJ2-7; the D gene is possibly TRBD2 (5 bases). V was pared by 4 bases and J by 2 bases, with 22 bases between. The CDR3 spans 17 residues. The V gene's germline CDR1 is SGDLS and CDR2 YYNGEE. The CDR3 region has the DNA TGTGCCAGCAGCACATACACATCCCGGGAACCTACCTACGAGCAGTACTTC. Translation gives CASSTYTSREPTYEQYF.

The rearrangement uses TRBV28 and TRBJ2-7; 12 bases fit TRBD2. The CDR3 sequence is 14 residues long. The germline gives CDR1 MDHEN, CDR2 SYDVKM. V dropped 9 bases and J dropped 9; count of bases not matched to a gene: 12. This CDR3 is CASTKTSGSVGQYF. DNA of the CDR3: TGTGCCAGTACTAAGACTAGCGGGAGTGTTGGGCAGTACTTC.

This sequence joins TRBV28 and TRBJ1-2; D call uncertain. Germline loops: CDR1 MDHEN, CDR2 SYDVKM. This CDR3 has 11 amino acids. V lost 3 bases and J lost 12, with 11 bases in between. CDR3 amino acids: CASSFPGAHTF. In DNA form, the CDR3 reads TGTGCCAGCAGTTTTCCGGGCGCCCACACCTTC.

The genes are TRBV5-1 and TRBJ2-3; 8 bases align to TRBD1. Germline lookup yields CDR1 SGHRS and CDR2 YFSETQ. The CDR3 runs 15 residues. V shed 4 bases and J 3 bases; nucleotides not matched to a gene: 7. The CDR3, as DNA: TGCGCCAGCAGCCCCCCGAGACAGGGGACAGATACGCAGTATTTT. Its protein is CASSPPRQGTDTQYF.

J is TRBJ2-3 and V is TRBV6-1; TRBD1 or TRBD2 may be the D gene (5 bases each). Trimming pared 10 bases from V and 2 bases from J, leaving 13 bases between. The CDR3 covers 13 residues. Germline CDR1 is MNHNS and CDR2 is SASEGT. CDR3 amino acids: CATRDLNTDTQYF. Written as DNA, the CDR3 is TGTGCCACAAGGGACCTGAACACAGATACGCAGTATTTT.

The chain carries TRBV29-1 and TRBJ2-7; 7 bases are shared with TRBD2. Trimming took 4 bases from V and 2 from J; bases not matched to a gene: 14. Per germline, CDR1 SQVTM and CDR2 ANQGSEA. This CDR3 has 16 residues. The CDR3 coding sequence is TGCAGCGTTGTCTCTTTTTCCGTCGGGGGGACCTACGAGCAGTACTTC. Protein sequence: CSVVSFSVGGTYEQYF.

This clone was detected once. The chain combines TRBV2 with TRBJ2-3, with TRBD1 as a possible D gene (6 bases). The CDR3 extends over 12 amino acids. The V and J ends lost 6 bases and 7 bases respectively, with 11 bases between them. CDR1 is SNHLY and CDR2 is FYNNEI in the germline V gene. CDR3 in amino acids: CASRGTSNTQYF. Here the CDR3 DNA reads TGTGCCAGCAGAGGGACATCTAATACGCAGTATTTT.

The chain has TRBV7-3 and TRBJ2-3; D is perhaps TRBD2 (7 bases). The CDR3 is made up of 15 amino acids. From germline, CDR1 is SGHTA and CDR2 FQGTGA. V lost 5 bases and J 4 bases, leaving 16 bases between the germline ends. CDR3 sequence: CASSTGGGRADTQYF. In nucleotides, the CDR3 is TGTGCCAGCAGCACTGGGGGCGGGAGAGCAGATACGCAGTATTTT.

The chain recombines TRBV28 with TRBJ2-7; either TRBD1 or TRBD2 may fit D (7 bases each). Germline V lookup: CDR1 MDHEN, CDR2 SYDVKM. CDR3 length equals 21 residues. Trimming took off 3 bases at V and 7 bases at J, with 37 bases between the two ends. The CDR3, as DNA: TGTGCCAGCAGTTTCCCGACAGGGTCGTTCGGCGGGAGAACTACGTCTCGGGAGCAGTACTTC. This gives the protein CASSFPTGSFGGRTTSREQYF.

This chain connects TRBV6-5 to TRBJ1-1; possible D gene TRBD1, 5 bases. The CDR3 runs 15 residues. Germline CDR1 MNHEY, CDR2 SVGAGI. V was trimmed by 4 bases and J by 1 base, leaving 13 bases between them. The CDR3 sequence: CASSSPGRSNTEAFF. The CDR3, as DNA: TGTGCCAGCAGTTCTCCGGGACGGTCGAACACTGAAGCTTTCTTT.